The source of this T cell receptor beta chain is a study of blood T cell repertoires in COVID-19. Those enrolled in Seattle joined during active infection and were followed longitudinally afterward. CDR3 length: 13 amino acids. Trimming pared 4 bases from V and 8 bases from J, leaving 14 bases between. Per the germline V gene, CDR1 is KGHDR and CDR2 is SFDVKD. Study processing details: Amplification of reference gene primers provided the estimated nucleated cell counts. Libraries were prepared by immunoSEQ multiplex PCR; TCRdb keeps only in-frame clonotypes and omits some of them. V, J and clone size are taken as reported in that table, and D and trimming were inferred from the DNA itself. The data show 250,000 to 300,000 clones, with less than 90% seen just once and around 13% held by the top ten.

The specimen sequenced was peripheral blood. The source of this sequence is a woman in her seventies with COVID-19, enrolled during active disease. The rearrangement joins TRBV24-1 to TRBJ2-7; a weak D match, TRBD2 (6 bases). This CDR3 is CATSDPYRGKQYF. The CDR3 DNA reads as TGTGCCACCAGTGACCCCTATCGGGGGAAGCAGTACTTC.